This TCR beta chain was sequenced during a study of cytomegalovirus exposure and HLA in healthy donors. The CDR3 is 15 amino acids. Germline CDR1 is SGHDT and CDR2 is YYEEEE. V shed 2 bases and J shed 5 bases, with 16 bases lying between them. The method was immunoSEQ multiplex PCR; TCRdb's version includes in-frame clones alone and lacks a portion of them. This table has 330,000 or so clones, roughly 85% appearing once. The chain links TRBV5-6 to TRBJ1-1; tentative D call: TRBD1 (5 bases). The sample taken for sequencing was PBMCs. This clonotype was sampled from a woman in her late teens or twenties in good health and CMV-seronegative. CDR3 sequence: CASSFLGAVRTEAFF. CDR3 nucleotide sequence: TGTGCCAGCAGCTTTCTTGGGGCGGTGAGGACTGAAGCTTTCTTT.